One sample yielded the 25 T cell receptor beta chains listed below, sequenced in a study of early T cells in non-severe SARS-CoV-2 infection. TCRdb independently ran MiXCR on the 5' RACE reads; one entry per CDR3 protein. The data hold about 36,000 distinct CDR3 sequences, with less than 5% observed a single time. The sequencing input was whole blood. These TCRs come from an adult who was a healthcare worker with PCR-confirmed SARS-CoV-2 infection or an uninfected control (not recorded which).

This clonotype was recorded at least ten times. The chain employs TRBV5-4 and TRBJ2-1, with 9 bases lining up with TRBD2. Germline-derived CDR1 and CDR2 are SGHNT and YYREEE (reference sequence). CDR3 length: 14 residues. Unmatched junction bases numbered 5, after V lost 0 bases and J lost 10 bases. This CDR3 reads CASSLAGLAGEQFF. The DNA of the CDR3 is TGTGCCAGCAGCTTGGCCGGTCTAGCGGGAGAGCAGTTCTTC.

The table lists this clonotype with many counts. The chain recombines TRBV15 with TRBJ1-2; no definite D call. V lost 3 bases and J lost 5, with 22 bases in between. Germline assignment: CDR1 LNHNV and CDR2 YYDKDF (reference sequence). The CDR3 is 17 amino acids. This chain's CDR3 is CATSRSSSEEDGYGYTF. The CDR3 region has the DNA TGTGCCACCAGCAGGTCCTCGTCTGAGGAGGATGGATATGGCTACACCTTC.

The table lists this clonotype with many counts. The chain couples TRBV28 to TRBJ2-1; 7 bases line up with TRBD2. CDR3 length: 12 residues. The germline gives CDR1 MDHEN, CDR2 SYDVKM. Losses at the gene ends were 8 bases for V and 13 bases for J; bases not matched to a gene: 11. CDR3 in amino acids: CASFGGRGPQFF. The CDR3 region has the DNA TGTGCCAGCTTTGGGGGGAGGGGTCCCCAGTTCTTC.

This clonotype was observed many times. The chain joins TRBV20-1 to TRBJ2-3, with D possibly being TRBD2 (5 bases). From germline, CDR1 is DFQATT and CDR2 SNEGSKA (reference sequence). Trimming left V 6 bases short and J 2 bases short, with 18 bases between. The CDR3 contains 15 residues. The CDR3 sequence: CSASPVATFTDTQYF. The CDR3, as DNA: TGCAGTGCGAGCCCGGTAGCGACCTTCACAGATACGCAGTATTTT.

This clonotype appeared many times. The J gene is TRBJ2-7, the V gene TRBV7-2; the D is unclear. V gave up 5 bases and J gave up 12 bases, with 17 bases separating them. CDR1 SGHTA and CDR2 FQGNSA come from the germline V gene. The CDR3 has 12 amino acids. This chain's CDR3 is CASSPYQATWYF. The CDR3 DNA is TGTGCCAGCAGCCCCTACCAGGCAACTTGGTACTTC.

This clonotype was seen at least ten times. This chain connects TRBV5-4 to TRBJ2-1; D is perhaps TRBD1 (5 bases). V lost 0 bases and J 9 bases, leaving 7 bases between the germline ends. The germline gives CDR1 SGHNT, CDR2 YYREEE (reference sequence). The CDR3 is made up of 12 amino acids. The CDR3: CASSLAQGEQFF. DNA of the CDR3: TGTGCCAGCAGCTTGGCCCAGGGTGAGCAGTTCTTC.

This clonotype was observed many times. The chain joins TRBV4-2 to TRBJ2-1, with D perhaps given as TRBD1 or TRBD2 (6 bases each). V was clipped by 0 bases and J by 3 bases, with 12 bases between them. CDR3 length equals 16 residues. Germline V lookup: CDR1 LGHNA, CDR2 YNFKEQ. The CDR3 region is CASSQDRGGLYNEQFF. As DNA, the CDR3 is TGTGCCAGCAGCCAAGACAGAGGGGGGCTCTACAATGAGCAGTTCTTC.

There are many counts of this clonotype. The chain is built from TRBV20-1 and TRBJ2-1; D gene ambiguous. Deletions cut 1 base from V and 5 bases from J, with 15 bases between. Germline-derived CDR1 and CDR2 are DFQATT and SNEGSKA (reference sequence). CDR3 length equals 15 residues. The CDR3 sequence is CSARVLYRNNNEQFF. CDR3 DNA: TGCAGTGCTAGAGTCCTCTACCGCAATAACAATGAGCAGTTCTTC.

This clonotype was seen at least ten times. The DNA of the CDR3 is TGCGCCAGCAGCCTCCGGGAGCTCTCCACCGAGGGAGCTTTCTTT. Residues: CASSLRELSTEGAFF. The chain is built from TRBV5-1 and TRBJ1-1; D is ambiguous. The length of the CDR3 is 15 residues. V was pared by 4 bases and J by 10 bases, with 23 bases between. Germline V gene lookup returns CDR1 SGHRS and CDR2 YFSETQ.

This clonotype was observed many times. V is TRBV2 and J is TRBJ2-1, with 8 bases lining up with TRBD2. Looked up from germline, CDR1 is SNHLY and CDR2 is FYNNEI. This CDR3 is built from 18 residues. J gave up 5 bases and V 4 bases, and 16 bases lay outside the gene matches. The chain's CDR3 is CASSGGRLSGSVHNEQFF. The CDR3 region has the DNA TGTGCCAGCAGTGGGGGGCGACTAAGCGGGAGCGTCCACAATGAGCAGTTCTTC.

This clonotype was observed at least ten times. The V call is TRBV27, the J call TRBJ2-5, with 9 bases identical to TRBD1. The CDR3 loop spans 14 amino acids. The V segment lost 6 bases and the J segment 5 bases; nucleotides outside the gene matches: 7. Per germline, CDR1 MNHEY and CDR2 SMNVEV (reference sequence). In DNA form, the CDR3 reads TGTGCCAGCAGCCTACAGGGGGCCTCGGAGACCCAGTACTTC. Translating it yields CASSLQGASETQYF.

A note on this clonotype: A much larger clone sits a single nucleotide away, making a read error possible. CDR3 protein: CAICESGTALNSPLHF. The CDR3 nucleotides are TGTGCCATCTGTGAGTCGGGGACAGCACTTAATTCACCCCTCCACTTT. The V call is TRBV10-3, the J call TRBJ1-6, with 7 bases identical to TRBD1. The CDR3 has 16 residues. Germline lookup yields CDR1 ENHRY and CDR2 SYGVKD.

This clonotype came up many times. J is TRBJ1-5 and V is TRBV25-1, with 7 positions matching TRBD1. The germline V gene encodes CDR1 MGHDK and CDR2 SYGVNS. The V segment lost 6 bases and the J segment 0 bases; nucleotides outside the gene matches: 5. The CDR3 runs 15 residues. The CDR3 region is CASSEQGFSNQPQHF. The CDR3 region has the DNA TGTGCCAGCAGCGAACAGGGGTTTAGCAATCAGCCCCAGCATTTT.

This clonotype showed up many times. The chain couples TRBV4-3 to TRBJ1-1; D is uncertain. This CDR3 is built from 13 residues. Trimming cost V 4 bases and J 1 base, with 7 bases left between them. Germline V gives CDR1 LGHNA, CDR2 YSLEER. The CDR3 sequence is CASSPQTNTEAFF. The CDR3 DNA sequence: TGCGCCAGCAGCCCTCAAACGAACACTGAAGCTTTCTTT.

The V call is TRBV5-1, the J call TRBJ2-7; D ambiguous. V lost 2 bases to trimming and J lost 2 bases, with 11 bases between them. The CDR3 totals 14 residues. Germline V gene sequence: CDR1 SGHRS, CDR2 YFSETQ. CDR3 nucleotide sequence: TGCGCCAGCAGCTTAGGCGGAGCCACCTACGAGCAGTACGTC. Residues: CASSLGGATYEQYV.

There are many counts of this clonotype. This chain links TRBV10-3 with TRBJ1-2; D is unresolved. V shed 6 bases and J shed 6 bases, with 14 bases lying between them. The germline V gene has CDR1 ENHRY and CDR2 SYGVKD. The CDR3 covers 13 residues. The CDR3 DNA follows: TGTGCCATCAGAGAAGACGAAGTTGATGGCTACACCTTC. This gives the protein CAIREDEVDGYTF.

This clonotype was seen ten or more times. The chain recombines TRBV5-1 with TRBJ2-7; 7 positions match TRBD2. The CDR3 runs 14 residues. With 3 bases clipped from V and 2 bases from J, the junction kept 5 bases outside the gene matches. Germline V gene data show CDR1 as SGHRS and CDR2 as YFSETQ. The CDR3 region has the DNA TGCGCCAGCAGCTCCGGGACTACCCCCTACGAGCAGTACTTC. It specifies CASSSGTTPYEQYF.

This clonotype was counted many times. The chain uses TRBV18 and TRBJ2-7; 7 nucleotides align to TRBD2. Germline lookup yields CDR1 KGHSH and CDR2 LQKENI. This CDR3 is built from 13 residues. J was trimmed by 6 bases and V by 3 bases; bases with no gene match: 5. The CDR3 bases are TGTGCCAGCTCACCTGGGGGGGGAGGCGAGCAGTACGTC. This codes for CASSPGGGGEQYV.

This clonotype was seen many times. The chain has TRBV29-1 and TRBJ2-2, with D maybe TRBD2 (7 bases). Trimming removed 4 bases from V and 2 bases from J, with 14 bases in between. This CDR3 has 15 residues. Germline loops: CDR1 SQVTM, CDR2 ANQGSEA. DNA of the CDR3: TGCAGCGTTGTGGGACTACAGGGAAACACCGGGGAGCTGTTTTTT. Translated: CSVVGLQGNTGELFF.

This clonotype appeared many times. V and J are TRBV28 and TRBJ1-1, with D uncertain. Germline CDR1 MDHEN, CDR2 SYDVKM. There are 15 residues in the CDR3. Trimming shortened V by 4 bases and J by 0 bases, and 12 bases separated the two germline ends. In nucleotides, the CDR3 is TGTGCCAGCAGTTCCCTGGAGTACATGAACACTGAAGCTTTCTTT. Its protein is CASSSLEYMNTEAFF.

This clonotype was seen only a few times. The V and J genes are TRBV6-5 and TRBJ2-5; 8 bases map to TRBD1. Trimming at V came to 2 bases and at J to 8 bases, leaving 13 bases not matched to a gene. This CDR3 region has 16 residues. The germline CDR1 and CDR2 sequences are MNHEY and SVGAGI. CDR3: CASSYGQGPLKGTQYF. The CDR3 nucleotides are TGTGCCAGCAGTTACGGACAGGGCCCTTTGAAAGGCACCCAGTACTTC.

This clonotype was seen at least ten times. The chain recombines TRBV4-2 with TRBJ2-1; TRBD2 matches 9 bases. The CDR3 runs to 20 residues. V lost 4 bases to trimming and J lost 0 bases; unmatched junction nucleotides: 16. Germline V lookup: CDR1 LGHNA, CDR2 YNFKEQ. The CDR3 nucleotides read TGTGCCAGCAGCCCGCAAGGGAGGGTAGCGGGAGCCAGCTCCTACAATGAGCAGTTCTTC. As protein: CASSPQGRVAGASSYNEQFF.

This clonotype was detected many times. The J gene is TRBJ2-1, the V gene TRBV19; 7 bases map to TRBD2. CDR3 length: 13 amino acids. Germline-derived CDR1 and CDR2 are LNHDA and SQIVND (reference sequence). Trimming took 8 bases from V and 5 from J; bases not matched to a gene: 6. CDR3 residues: CASRKRENNEQFF. The CDR3 coding sequence is TGTGCCAGTCGTAAGCGGGAAAACAATGAGCAGTTCTTC.

There are many counts of this clonotype. The chain has TRBV4-2 and TRBJ2-2; 11 nucleotides align to TRBD1. Trimming removed 2 bases from V and 4 bases from J; junction bases left unmatched: 3. Germline V gene data show CDR1 as LGHNA and CDR2 as YNFKEQ. This CDR3 has 16 residues. The CDR3 bases are TGTGCCAGCAGCCAAAAGGACAGGGGGCTCACCGGGGAGCTGTTTTTT. This encodes CASSQKDRGLTGELFF.

At least ten counts were recorded for this clonotype. This rearrangement joins TRBV18 to TRBJ1-1; D gene uncertain. The V gene lost 8 bases and the J gene lost 8 bases, with 21 bases spanning the gap. CDR1 and CDR2 from the germline V gene are KGHSH and LQKENI. The CDR3 consists of 14 residues. CDR3: CASAMLQADSEAFF. In DNA, the CDR3 is TGTGCCAGCGCTATGCTCCAGGCGGACTCCGAAGCTTTCTTT. The full variable domain, with the rest looked up from reference TRBV18 and TRBJ1-1, is NAGVMQNPRHLVRRRGQEARLRCSPMKGHSHVYWYRQLPEEGLKFMVYLQKENIIDESGMPKERFSAEFPKEGPSILRIQQVVRGDSAAYFCASAMLQADSEAFFGQGTRLTVV.